These 10 T cell receptor beta chains came from one sample sequenced in a study of blood T cells in healthy people across ages. Primed by a sample-barcoded 5' primer and a J-beta primer mix, a second PCR proceeded for about 6 to 12 cycles. TCRdb reprocessed the 5' RACE reads via MiXCR and lists one record per CDR3 protein. The sample has some 1,000,000 distinct CDR3 sequences, roughly a quarter seen once. These data were likewise used in another study, on T cells of mothers and their children.

Sequencing was done on a sample of blood. These receptors all come from a girl aged 2 to 9 in good health.

The chain uses TRBV27 and TRBJ2-2; D gene uncertain. This CDR3 contains 15 residues. Germline V gene lookup returns CDR1 MNHEY and CDR2 SMNVEV (reference sequence). The V and J ends lost 6 bases and 4 bases respectively, with 15 bases between them. The CDR3 DNA reads as TGTGCCAGCAGCACCTCGGGTTCGGGCACCGGGGAGCTGTTTTTT. Its translation is CASSTSGSGTGELFF.

This clonotype was found a few times. This chain joins TRBV6-2 or TRBV6-3 and TRBJ2-1; 11 nucleotides agree with TRBD2. The J call may be mistaken, given a closer DNA end match to TRBJ2-5. Germline CDR1 is MNHEY and CDR2 is SVGEGT. This CDR3 has 16 residues. CDR3 sequence reads: CASSYPLAGGQETQYF. In nucleotides, the CDR3 is TGTGCCAGCAGTTATCCCCTAGCGGGGGGTCAAGAGACCCAGTACTTC.

The CDR3 protein is CASSPQGTGNNEQFF. The CDR3 region has the DNA TGTGCCAGCAGCCCCCAGGGGACAGGGAACAATGAGCAGTTCTTC. The genes are TRBV7-2 and TRBJ2-1, with 9 bases aligning to TRBD1. J lost 5 bases, V lost 5 bases, and 7 bases had no gene match. The CDR3 runs 15 residues. The germline V gene has CDR1 SGHTA and CDR2 FQGNSA.

The chain recombines TRBV10-2 with TRBJ2-4, with D perhaps assigned TRBD1 or TRBD2 (5 bases each). This CDR3 contains 13 residues. Germline V gives CDR1 WSHSY, CDR2 SAAADI. V lost 2 bases and J 11 bases, leaving 13 bases between the germline ends. DNA for the CDR3: TGCGCCAGCAGTGAGGAAGGGACGGTCGTTCAGTACTTC. Its translation: CASSEEGTVVQYF.

The V and J genes are TRBV7-9 and TRBJ2-6; D not certain. The V gene lost 4 bases and the J gene lost 3 bases, with 10 bases spanning the gap. Germline V lookup: CDR1 SEHNR, CDR2 FQNEAQ (reference sequence). This CDR3 spans 15 amino acids. The CDR3: CASSYLFGGANVLTF. CDR3 DNA sequence: TGTGCCAGCAGCTACCTGTTTGGTGGGGCCAACGTCCTGACTTTC.

This sequence joins TRBV6-5 and TRBJ2-1; D is possibly TRBD1 (6 bases). The CDR3 contains 13 residues. V was clipped by 6 bases and J by 7 bases, with 13 bases between them. Germline V CDR1 and CDR2: MNHEY, SVGAGI. CDR3 sequence (DNA): TGTGCCAGCAGCACATACAGGGTTAATGAGCAGTTCTTC. It encodes CASSTYRVNEQFF.

V gene TRBV28 combines with J gene TRBJ2-6; D might be TRBD1 (7 bases). The V gene lost 3 bases and the J gene lost 4 bases, with 22 bases spanning the gap. Germline V CDR1 and CDR2: MDHEN, SYDVKM. The CDR3 is 19 amino acids. CDR3 sequence reads: CASSFHGGQPFAGANVLTF. In DNA, the CDR3 is TGTGCCAGCAGTTTCCACGGGGGACAGCCCTTCGCGGGGGCCAACGTCCTGACTTTC.

V usage is TRBV9 and J usage is TRBJ2-4, with 7 bases fitting TRBD2. This CDR3 comprises 16 residues. V was clipped by 0 bases and J by 4 bases; unmatched bases: 7. Germline lookup yields CDR1 SGDLS and CDR2 YYNGEE. In nucleotides, the CDR3 is TGTGCCAGCAGCGTAGATTGCTGCGGGGGAAAAAACATTCAGTACTTC. Translation: CASSVDCCGGKNIQYF.

The chain is built from TRBV14 and TRBJ2-1; maybe TRBD2 (6 bases). V lost 5 bases and J 8 bases, leaving 13 bases between the germline ends. Germline V gene sequence: CDR1 SGHDN, CDR2 FVKESK. The CDR3 covers 13 residues. The CDR3 loop reads CASSGTLLDEQFF. The CDR3 DNA sequence: TGTGCCAGCAGCGGGACTCTTTTGGATGAGCAGTTCTTC. Full variable domain (missing parts from reference TRBV14 and TRBJ2-1): EAGVTQFPSHSVIEKGQTVTLRCDPISGHDNLYWYRRVMGKEIKFLLHFVKESKQDESGMPNNRFLAERTGGTYSTLKVQPAELEDSGVYFCASSGTLLDEQFFGPGTRLTVL.

This chain joins TRBV12-3 or TRBV12-4 and TRBJ1-2; D is unclear. The CDR3 runs to 14 residues. V was shortened by 3 bases and J by 9 bases, with 17 bases between the two germline ends. The CDR3 nucleotides read TGTGCCAGCAGTTTCGGACGGGCCTCCTGGAGCTACACCTTC. As protein: CASSFGRASWSYTF.